This entry lists 2 T cell receptor beta chains sequenced from one sample in a study of blood T cell repertoires in COVID-19. Measured with immunoSEQ multiplex PCR; TCRdb has only the in-frame clones, and not every one. The top ten clones hold about 9.2% of a sample with about 130,000 clones, about 86% of them seen once. Sequenced input: PBMCs or T cells enriched from blood (not recorded which). The receptors derive from a man between 50 and 59 years old who had recovered from COVID-19.

The V call is TRBV5-4, the J call TRBJ2-3; 12 nucleotides match TRBD2. This CDR3 comprises 16 residues. Germline CDR1 reads SGHNT; CDR2 reads YYREEE (reference sequence). After removal of 3 bases from V and 2 bases from J, the junction contained 4 bases not matched to a gene. The CDR3 region has the DNA TGTGCCAGCAGCTCCCGACTAGCGGGGGACACAGATACGCAGTATTTT. It translates to CASSSRLAGDTDTQYF. Variable domain in full (rest from reference TRBV5-4 and TRBJ2-3): ETGVTQSPTHLIKTRGQQVTLRCSSQSGHNTVSWYQQALGQGPQFIFQYYREEENGRGNFPPRFSGLQFPNYSSELNVNALELDDSALYLCASSSRLAGDTDTQYFGPGTRLTVL.

The chain recombines TRBV18 with TRBJ2-1; D remains unclear. The V and J ends lost 6 bases and 4 bases respectively, with 10 bases between them. CDR3 size: 13 residues. The germline V gene has CDR1 KGHSH and CDR2 LQKENI. The CDR3 DNA reads as TGTGCCAGCTCCCAAGGAGAGTACAATGAGCAGTTCTTC. Protein: CASSQGEYNEQFF.